This T cell receptor beta chain was recovered during a study of T cell repertoires in cytomegalovirus infection. This clonotype was counted ten times or more. Its antigen is unidentified. The germline gives CDR1 MNHEY, CDR2 SVGEGT. V was pared by 6 bases and J by 4 bases, with 18 bases between. The length of the CDR3 is 15 residues. TCRdb used MiXCR to reprocess the reads, holding one entry per CDR3 protein. The sample yields 130,000 or so distinct CDR3 sequences, about 6.5% seen once. General study points: The ex vivo response showed dominance by HLA-C-restricted CMV-specific TCR beta clonotypes.

V gene TRBV6-2 or TRBV6-3 combines with J gene TRBJ1-2; TRBD1 might be the D (6 bases). Sequencing used PBMCs. This TCR derives from a human donor in good health (CMV status not recorded). Some clones in this sample may be carry-over from other donors' samples. CDR3 amino acids: CASRRTGTGSYGYTF. In DNA form, the CDR3 reads TGTGCCAGCAGGAGAACAGGGACGGGGAGCTATGGCTACACCTTC.